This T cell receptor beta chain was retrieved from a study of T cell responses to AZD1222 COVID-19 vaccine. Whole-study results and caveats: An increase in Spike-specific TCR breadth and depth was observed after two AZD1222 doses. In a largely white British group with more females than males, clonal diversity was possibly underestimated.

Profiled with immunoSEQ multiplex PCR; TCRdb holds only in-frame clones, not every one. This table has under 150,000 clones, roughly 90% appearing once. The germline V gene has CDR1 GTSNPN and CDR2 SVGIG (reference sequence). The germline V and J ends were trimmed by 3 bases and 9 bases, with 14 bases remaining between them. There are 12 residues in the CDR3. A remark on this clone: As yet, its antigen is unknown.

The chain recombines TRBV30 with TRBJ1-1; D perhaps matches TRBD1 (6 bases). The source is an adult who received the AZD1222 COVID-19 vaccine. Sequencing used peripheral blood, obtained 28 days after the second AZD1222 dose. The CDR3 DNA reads TGTGCCTGGAGAGGGGGTCCGGGGAAAGCTTTCTTT. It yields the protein CAWRGGPGKAFF.